What follows are 4 T cell receptor beta chains derived from one specimen sequenced in a study of cytomegalovirus exposure and HLA in healthy donors. Amplification used 60 Vbeta primers and 13 Jbeta primers. Sequencing used immunoSEQ multiplex PCR; TCRdb keeps in-frame clones, though not all of them. The table shows around 40,000 clones, with 70% to 85% occurring only once. Sequencing used PBMCs. These receptors were collected from a man between 25 and 39 years old in good health and CMV-seronegative.

The J gene is TRBJ2-3, the V gene TRBV5-8; 7 bases are a match to TRBD1. Germline CDR1 SGHTS, CDR2 YDEGEE. After removal of 4 bases from V and 4 bases from J, the junction contained 9 bases not matched to a gene. The CDR3 has 15 amino acids. In DNA form, the CDR3 reads TGTGCCAGCAGCCGCACAGGGGAACAGTCAGATACGCAGTATTTT. This codes for CASSRTGEQSDTQYF.

The chain combines TRBV29-1 with TRBJ1-1; D gene unclear. This CDR3 is 11 amino acids long. Trimming left V 7 bases short and J 2 bases short, with 8 bases between. CDR1 is SQVTM and CDR2 is ANQGSEA in the germline V gene. This CDR3 is CSARANTEAFF. The CDR3 coding sequence is TGCAGCGCCCGAGCCAACACTGAAGCTTTCTTT.

V and J are TRBV13 and TRBJ1-1, with 7 bases matching TRBD1. CDR1 is PRHDT, CDR2 FYEKMQ, per germline (reference sequence). Trimming cost V 5 bases and J 7 bases; bases outside gene matches: 13. The CDR3 runs to 15 residues. The CDR3 DNA reads as TGTGCCAGCAGCGCCGGGAAGGGGGCGTCGGATGAAGCTTTCTTT. This translates into CASSAGKGASDEAFF.

The V gene is TRBV9, the J gene TRBJ2-1, with D tentatively TRBD1 (5 bases). CDR1 is SGDLS, CDR2 YYNGEE, per germline. V was pared by 4 bases and J by 8 bases, with 22 bases between. The CDR3 length is 16 residues. The CDR3 loop reads CASSPPTGADVDEQFF. DNA for the CDR3: TGTGCCAGCAGCCCCCCAACAGGCGCGGATGTGGATGAGCAGTTCTTC.